This passage covers 14 T cell receptor beta chains from one sample sequenced in a study of Graves' ophthalmopathy and Graves' hyperthyroidism. As the template, RNA transcripts were used to amplify TCR beta CDR3 regions. An opening RT-PCR round employed HTBI primers and preceded a second-round multiplex PCR. TCRdb re-analysed the multiplex PCR reads in MiXCR, keeping a single row per CDR3 protein. The table records over a million distinct CDR3 sequences, around a third of them present only once. Sequencing was done on a sample of peripheral blood or thyroid tissue (not recorded which). These receptors all stem from an adult man with Graves' hyperthyroidism.

At least ten counts were recorded for this clonotype. The CDR3 coding sequence is TGTGCCAGCAGCCCCGTGCGGGGCACCGGGGAGCTGTTTTTT. Translation: CASSPVRGTGELFF. V gene TRBV7-2 combines with J gene TRBJ2-2, with a possible D match to TRBD2 (6 bases). Germline V gene data show CDR1 as SGHTA and CDR2 as FQGNSA. The CDR3 consists of 14 residues. Trimming took 5 bases from V and 4 from J, leaving 11 bases between them.

This chain uses TRBV5-1 with TRBJ1-2; 7 bases are a match to TRBD1. In germline, CDR1 is SGHRS, CDR2 YFSETQ. V dropped 2 bases and J dropped 14; count of bases not matched to a gene: 12. The CDR3 extends over 13 amino acids. Here the CDR3 DNA reads TGCGCCAGCAGCTTTGGGTCGGCAGGGGGTCAAACCTTC. Its protein product is CASSFGSAGGQTF.

As for this clonotype: Given a much more abundant clone one base away, this may be a read error. This chain connects TRBV19 to TRBJ1-1, with unresolved D. The CDR3 covers 15 residues. Looked up from germline, CDR1 is LNHDA and CDR2 is SQIVND (reference sequence). CDR3 DNA: TGTGCCAGTAGTACAAGTCGAGGGATGAACACTGAAGCTTCCTTT. Translated: CASSTSRGMNTEASF.

In the case of this clonotype: This clone may be a read error of a much larger clone one base away. J is TRBJ2-6 and V is TRBV20-1, with D tentatively TRBD1 or TRBD2 (6 bases each). The CDR3 runs 14 residues. Germline V gives CDR1 DFQATT, CDR2 SNEGSKA (reference sequence). V lost 5 bases to trimming and J lost 4 bases, with 12 bases between them. CDR3 in DNA: TGCAGTGCTGGGGGGCTTGAAGGGGCCAACGTCCTGACTTTC. It encodes CSAGGLEGANVLTF.

The V and J genes are TRBV10-3 and TRBJ1-6; D remains ambiguous. This CDR3 spans 15 amino acids. Trimming left V 10 bases short and J 7 bases short, with 20 bases between. Germline CDR1 reads ENHRY; CDR2 reads SYGVKD. This chain's CDR3 is CASSRDIEGNSPLHF. The CDR3 DNA follows: TGTGCCAGCAGCCGCGACATCGAGGGAAATTCACCCCTCCACTTT.

Many counts were recorded for this clonotype. The chain joins TRBV7-9 to TRBJ1-1; D is unresolved. V was shortened by 2 bases and J by 8 bases, with 9 bases between the two germline ends. Germline CDR1 SEHNR, CDR2 FQNEAQ (reference sequence). The CDR3 spans 12 residues. In DNA, the CDR3 is TGTGCCAGCAGCTTATGGGGAGGAGAAGCTTTCTTT. Amino acid sequence: CASSLWGGEAFF.

This clonotype occurred a few times. The V gene is TRBV18, the J gene TRBJ1-2; possibly TRBD1 for D (5 bases). Germline assignment: CDR1 KGHSH and CDR2 LQKENI. V gave up 3 bases and J gave up 6 bases, with 11 bases separating them. This CDR3 spans 13 amino acids. CDR3 sequence (DNA): TGTGCCAGCTCACCGGCGGGGGTCGATGGCTACACCTTC. This encodes CASSPAGVDGYTF.

The chain combines TRBV7-2 with TRBJ1-6, with 9 bases that match TRBD1. Per germline, CDR1 SGHTA and CDR2 FQGNSA. Trimming at V came to 5 bases and at J to 0 bases, leaving 8 bases not matched to a gene. The CDR3 extends over 18 amino acids. CDR3 sequence (DNA): TGTGCCAGCAGCGACGGGACAGGGCAGAGCTCCTATAATTCACCCCTCCACTTT. Amino acid sequence: CASSDGTGQSSYNSPLHF.

Many counts were recorded for this clonotype. The chain combines TRBV29-1 with TRBJ1-2; maybe TRBD1 (5 bases). The CDR3 contains 14 residues. Germline V gene data show CDR1 as SQVTM and CDR2 as ANQGSEA. V was trimmed by 7 bases and J by 7 bases, leaving 22 bases between them. The CDR3 bases are TGCAGCGCCACCCCGTCGGCAGGGCAAGGTGGCTACACCTTC. As protein: CSATPSAGQGGYTF.

About this clonotype: The junction does not match germline at one end; this may be a read error. V gene TRBV7-2 combines with J gene TRBJ2-7, with TRBD2 matching 8 bases. This CDR3 comprises 13 residues. In germline, CDR1 is SGHTA, CDR2 FQGNSA. The CDR3, as DNA: TGTGCCAGCAGCTTCTTAGCGGGATACGAGCTGTACTTC. Translated: CASSFLAGYELYF. The full variable domain, with the rest looked up from reference TRBV7-2 and TRBJ2-7, is GAGVSQSPSNKVTEKGKDVELRCDPISGHTALYWYRQSLGQGLEFLIYFQGNSAPDKSGLPSDRFSAERTGGSVSTLTIQRTQQEDSAVYLCASSFLAGYELYFGPGTRLTVT.

This clonotype was found many times. J is TRBJ2-7 and V is TRBV6-6; D gene ambiguous. V was shortened by 6 bases and J by 0 bases, with 12 bases between the two germline ends. Germline CDR1 is MNHNY and CDR2 is SVGAGI (reference sequence). The CDR3 contains 14 residues. The CDR3 DNA reads TGTGCCAGCAGCTCCCCTGCTAGCTCCTACGAGCAGTACTTC. Translation: CASSSPASSYEQYF.

The V and J genes are TRBV7-7 and TRBJ2-7; D possibly matches TRBD1 or TRBD2 (5 bases each). This CDR3 comprises 16 residues. V lost 4 bases and J 2 bases, leaving 18 bases between the germline ends. Germline CDR1 is SSHAT and CDR2 is FNYEAQ (reference sequence). CDR3 bases: TGTGCCAGCAGCTCTGACCCGGGACGGGAAGCCTACGAGCAGTACTTC. It yields the protein CASSSDPGREAYEQYF.

The table lists this clonotype with many counts. The gene calls are TRBV12-3 or TRBV12-4 and TRBJ2-7; D ambiguous. V lost 0 bases and J lost 3, with 9 bases in between. This CDR3 contains 14 residues. CDR3: CASSLAASGYEQYF. The CDR3 nucleotides read TGTGCCAGCAGTTTAGCGGCGTCAGGCTACGAGCAGTACTTC.

The sample holds many counts of this clonotype. V usage is TRBV15 and J usage is TRBJ1-4; possibly TRBD1 for D (6 bases). The CDR3 is 15 residues long. Germline loops: CDR1 LNHNV, CDR2 YYDKDF (reference sequence). Trimming stripped 1 base from V and 7 bases from J, with 13 bases between. The CDR3 bases are TGTGCCACCAGCAGAGGAGGGGGGGGGAGTGAAAAACTGTTTTTT. This encodes CATSRGGGGSEKLFF.